This T cell receptor beta chain was captured in a study of sequential checkpoint blockade in melanoma. This CDR3 has 14 residues. The germline V gene has CDR1 SEHNR and CDR2 FQNEAQ (reference sequence). The V gene end was trimmed by 3 bases and the J gene end by 6 bases; junction bases not matched to a gene: 5. Some clones are missing from TCRdb's copy, which holds only in-frame ones; the method was immunoSEQ multiplex PCR. Found here are around 26,000 clones, more than 60% of them singletons; the top ten hold 20% to 25%. Treatment of the sample: randomized to nivolumab then ipilimumab (arm A) or the reverse (arm B).

The source is a human donor with melanoma. The chain has TRBV7-9 and TRBJ2-7; 10 positions agree with TRBD2. The specimen comprised CD8+ T cells sorted from blood (inferred from file names), sampled from a patient given nivolumab and ipilimumab in sequence. CDR3 bases: TGTGCCAGCAGCTTTACTAGCGGGACAGCCGAGCAGTACTTC. This gives the protein CASSFTSGTAEQYF. Full variable domain (rest looked up from reference TRBV7-9 and TRBJ2-7): DTGVSQNPRHKITKRGQNVTFRCDPISEHNRLYWYRQTLGQGPEFLTYFQNEAQLEKSRLLSDRFSAERPKGSFSTLEIQRTEQGDSAMYLCASSFTSGTAEQYFGPGTRLTVT.